This T cell receptor beta chain was profiled in a study of CD8+ T cells in alopecia areata. General study points: A great number of expanded lesional clones endured in scalp and blood during tofacitinib.

The sample's treatment: oral pan-JAK inhibitor, 5-10 mg twice daily. In the case of this clone: No antigen is known for it.

Sequencing relied on a cDNA template that was reverse transcribed from extracted RNA. Only in-frame clones appear in the TCRdb table, and some are missing; sequencing was by immunoSEQ multiplex PCR. The table shows 100,000 to 150,000 clones, with roughly 55% occurring only once. The sample was CD4+ T cells sorted from blood, taken at week 4, from a patient treated with tofacitinib. The source of this sequence is a human donor with alopecia areata.

Written as DNA, the CDR3 is TGCAGCGTTTTAGCGATAGGTTCACCCCTCCACTTT. This translates into CSVLAIGSPLHF. The chain joins TRBV29-1 to TRBJ1-6; no definite D call. The CDR3 length is 12 residues. Trimming stripped 5 bases from V and 9 bases from J, with 11 bases between. From germline, CDR1 is SQVTM and CDR2 ANQGSEA.